Each of the 17 T cell receptor beta chains below was sequenced from the same sample in a study of cytomegalovirus exposure and HLA in healthy donors. In the PCR, 60 Vbeta and 13 Jbeta primers were used. Measured with immunoSEQ multiplex PCR; TCRdb has only the in-frame clones, and not every one. This table has 97,000 or so clones, 83% appearing once. The source material was PBMCs. These receptors all stem from a man aged 35 to 55 in good health and CMV-seronegative.

This clone was picked up a small number of times. The CDR3 DNA reads TGTGCCAGCAGCTTGGAAGAACCGGTGGATGAGCAGTTCTTC. Protein product: CASSLEEPVDEQFF. V and J are TRBV5-4 and TRBJ2-1; the D is unclear. CDR3 length: 14 residues. Trimming left V 0 bases short and J 8 bases short, with 12 bases between. Germline V gene lookup returns CDR1 SGHNT and CDR2 YYREEE (reference sequence).

The chain links TRBV21-1 to TRBJ2-5; the table's TRBD1 call for D was not verified on the DNA. TRBV21-1 is an annotated pseudogene. There are 14 residues in the CDR3. CDR3 in DNA: TGTGCCAGCAGCAATGGGGACAGGGCGGGGGAGCAGTACTTC. Encoded protein: CASSNGDRAGEQYF.

The J gene is TRBJ2-7, the V gene TRBV7-2; weak D call: TRBD2 (5 bases). The CDR3 sequence is 14 residues long. Germline V gives CDR1 SGHTA, CDR2 FQGNSA. V was cut by 1 base and J by 4 bases, with 11 bases left in between. CDR3 sequence: CASSLEAGRYEQYF. The DNA for the CDR3 is TGTGCCAGCAGCTTAGAGGCGGGCCGTTACGAGCAGTACTTC.

The rearrangement uses TRBV25-1 and TRBJ2-5; 11 bases line up with TRBD2. Per germline, CDR1 MGHDK and CDR2 SYGVNS. The CDR3 loop spans 16 amino acids. V lost 3 bases to trimming and J lost 5 bases; unmatched junction nucleotides: 8. CDR3 loop: CASSEGVAGGFETQYF. CDR3 DNA: TGTGCCAGCAGTGAGGGAGTAGCGGGGGGGTTTGAGACCCAGTACTTC.

The J gene is TRBJ2-5, the V gene TRBV10-3, with a possible D match to TRBD2 (5 bases). Germline CDR1 and CDR2: ENHRY and SYGVKD. Deletions cut 6 bases from V and 5 bases from J, with 13 bases between. CDR3 size: 13 residues. The CDR3: CAIRTGVGETQYF. The CDR3 nucleotides read TGTGCCATCAGAACCGGGGTGGGGGAGACCCAGTACTTC.

The genes are TRBV27 and TRBJ1-1; 7 positions agree with TRBD1. J was trimmed by 2 bases and V by 5 bases; bases with no gene match: 5. Germline V gives CDR1 MNHEY, CDR2 SMNVEV (reference sequence). The CDR3 contains 14 residues. Here the CDR3 DNA reads TGTGCCAGCAGTCGAGACAGGGTCAACACTGAAGCTTTCTTT. Protein: CASSRDRVNTEAFF.

CDR3 in DNA: TGCGCCAGCAGCAACGGACAGGGAACTAATGAAAAACTGTTTTTT. This sequence encodes CASSNGQGTNEKLFF. The rearrangement uses TRBV5-1 and TRBJ1-4, with TRBD1 matching 8 bases. Germline loops: CDR1 SGHRS, CDR2 YFSETQ. Germline trimming cut 4 bases from V and 1 base from J; bases unmatched to any gene: 3. The CDR3 length is 15 residues.

This clone has just one count. The chain recombines TRBV12-5 with TRBJ2-3, with D possibly being TRBD1 (5 bases). The ends were cut back, 2 bases at V and 2 bases at J, with 8 bases in the middle. The CDR3 contains 14 residues. Per the germline V gene, CDR1 is LGHNT and CDR2 is FRNRAP. Here the CDR3 DNA reads TGTGCTAGTGGTTTGTACAGGACCACAGATACGCAGTATTTT. It yields the protein CASGLYRTTDTQYF.

Concerning this clone: A junction end diverges from the germline sequence, so it may reflect a read error. The V call is TRBV11-2, the J call TRBJ1-2; D ambiguous. This CDR3 is built from 13 residues. CDR1 is SGHAT, CDR2 FQNNGV, per germline. The CDR3 loop reads CASSPTGNSGYTF. The CDR3 nucleotides are TGTGCCAGCAGCCCCACGGGGAACTCTGGCTACACCTTC.

The V call is TRBV5-4, the J call TRBJ1-4; D perhaps matches TRBD1 (6 bases). The CDR3 has 15 amino acids. CDR1 is SGHNT, CDR2 YYREEE, per germline (reference sequence). The CDR3 is CATRGSSPLNEKLFF. The CDR3 DNA is TGTGCTACCAGGGGCAGTTCTCCACTTAATGAAAAACTGTTTTTT.

The chain recombines TRBV27 with TRBJ1-4; D might be TRBD1 (5 bases). Germline lookup yields CDR1 MNHEY and CDR2 SMNVEV (reference sequence). The V end lost 2 bases, the J end lost 6 bases, and 19 bases lay between the germline ends. The CDR3 length is 17 residues. In nucleotides, the CDR3 is TGTGCCAGCAGTTTAGCCGGGGGTACCGGGGACCATGAAAAACTGTTTTTT. Its protein is CASSLAGGTGDHEKLFF.

The V call is TRBV29-1, the J call TRBJ1-2; 7 positions agree with TRBD1. From germline, CDR1 is SQVTM and CDR2 ANQGSEA. The CDR3 consists of 13 residues. Trimming removed 3 bases from V and 5 bases from J; junction bases left unmatched: 6. The chain's CDR3 is CSVEYGTAYGYTF. The CDR3 DNA reads as TGCAGCGTTGAGTACGGGACAGCTTATGGCTACACCTTC.

CDR3: CASSRVVQETQYF. The DNA of the CDR3 is TGTGCCAGTTCTCGGGTCGTACAAGAGACCCAGTACTTC. The chain combines TRBV19 with TRBJ2-5, with D uncertain. V lost 8 bases to trimming and J lost 2 bases, with 12 bases between them. The CDR3 has 13 residues. Germline V gives CDR1 LNHDA, CDR2 SQIVND (reference sequence).

The V and J genes are TRBV7-2 and TRBJ1-5, with unresolved D. V was trimmed by 3 bases and J by 7 bases, leaving 7 bases between them. The CDR3 extends over 12 amino acids. Germline-derived CDR1 and CDR2 are SGHTA and FQGNSA. CDR3 DNA: TGTGCCAGCAGCTTCGGCGGCCAGCCCCAGCATTTT. It codes for CASSFGGQPQHF.

The chain couples TRBV7-3 to TRBJ2-5; TRBD1 matches 7 bases. Trimming removed 5 bases from V and 2 bases from J; junction bases left unmatched: 5. Germline V lookup: CDR1 SGHTA, CDR2 FQGTGA. The CDR3 is 14 residues long. The chain's CDR3 is CASSGGQPQETQYF. CDR3 DNA sequence: TGTGCCAGCAGCGGGGGACAGCCTCAAGAGACCCAGTACTTC.

J is TRBJ2-7 and V is TRBV10-3; TRBD1 matches at 7 bases. V was pared by 5 bases and J by 1 base, with 5 bases of the junction left unmatched. Germline values: CDR1 ENHRY, CDR2 SYGVKD. This CDR3 has 14 amino acids. CDR3 coding DNA: TGTGCCATCAGTCCTGACAGGGCTTCCTACGAGCAGTACTTC. Protein: CAISPDRASYEQYF.

This clone appeared a single time. The CDR3 spells CASSERPTTGELFF. In nucleotides, the CDR3 is TGTGCCAGCAGTGAGAGGCCGACGACCGGGGAGCTGTTTTTT. J is TRBJ2-2 and V is TRBV6-4; D is uncertain. The germline V gene has CDR1 MRHNA and CDR2 SNTAGT. V was shortened by 3 bases and J by 5 bases, with 10 bases between the two germline ends. The CDR3 spans 14 residues.